This entry concerns a single T cell receptor (beta chain). These data originate in a study of blood T cell repertoires in COVID-19. Under the authors' procedure: Amplification of reference gene primers was used by the study to estimate nucleated cell counts. Profiled with immunoSEQ multiplex PCR; TCRdb holds only in-frame clones, not every one. For V, J and clone size, that table is used; D and trimming come from the DNA. The sample includes roughly 250,000 clones, 70% to 90% of them seen just once. This CDR3 has 14 amino acids. V lost 6 bases and J lost 5, with 13 bases in between. Germline values: CDR1 SNHLY, CDR2 FYNNEI. Individuals drawn from approximately 26 US areas were about 18 to 90 years old. Recovered participants had two consecutive negative NP/OP PCR tests, healthcare professional clearance, or symptom resolution.

This sequence was found in a woman aged 25 to 45 who had recovered from COVID-19. The specimen was PBMCs or T cells enriched from blood (not recorded which). The chain recombines TRBV2 with TRBJ1-4; D perhaps matches TRBD1 (6 bases). CDR3 amino acids: CASSRTAQNEKLFF. CDR3 DNA: TGTGCCAGCAGCCGGACAGCTCAGAATGAAAAACTGTTTTTT. The whole variable domain, remainder taken from reference TRBV2 and TRBJ1-4, is EPEVTQTPSHQVTQMGQEVILRCVPISNHLYFYWYRQILGQKVEFLVSFYNNEISEKSEIFDDQFSVERPDGSNFTLKIRSTKLEDSAMYFCASSRTAQNEKLFFGSGTQLSVL.